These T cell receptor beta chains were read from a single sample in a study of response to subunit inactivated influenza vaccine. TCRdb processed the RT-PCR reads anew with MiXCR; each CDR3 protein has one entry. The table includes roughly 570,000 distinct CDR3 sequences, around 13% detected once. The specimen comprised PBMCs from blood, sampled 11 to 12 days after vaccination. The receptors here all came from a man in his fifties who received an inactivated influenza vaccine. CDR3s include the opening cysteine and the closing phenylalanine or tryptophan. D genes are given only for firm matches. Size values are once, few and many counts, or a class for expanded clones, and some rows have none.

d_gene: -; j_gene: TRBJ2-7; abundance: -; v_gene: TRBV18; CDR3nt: TGTGCCAGCTCACGCTCAGGGTCCCACGAGCAGTACTTC; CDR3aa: CASSRSGSHEQYF
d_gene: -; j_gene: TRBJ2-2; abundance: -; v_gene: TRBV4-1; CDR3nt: TGCGCCAGCAGCCAAGTAGGGTCGGGCACCGGGGAGCTGTTTTTT; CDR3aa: CASSQVGSGTGELFF
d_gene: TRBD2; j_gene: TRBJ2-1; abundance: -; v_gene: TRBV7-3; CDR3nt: TGTGCCAGCAGCTTAAGGAGCGGGAGGGCCGGGGATGAGCAGTTCTTC; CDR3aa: CASSLRSGRAGDEQFF
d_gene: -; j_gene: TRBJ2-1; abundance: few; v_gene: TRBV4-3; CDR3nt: TGCGCCAGCAGCCAAGACAGGGGTGCTGGGAACAATGAGCAGTTCTTC; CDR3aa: CASSQDRGAGNNEQFF
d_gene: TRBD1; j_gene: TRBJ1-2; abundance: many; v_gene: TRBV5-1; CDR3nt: TGCGCCAGCAGCTCGACAGGGGACTATGGCTACACCTTC; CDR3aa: CASSSTGDYGYTF
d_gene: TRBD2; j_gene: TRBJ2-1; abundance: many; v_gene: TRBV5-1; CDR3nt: TGCGCCAGCAGCTTGGCCGACCTAGCGGGCGGTGAGCAGTTCTTC; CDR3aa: CASSLADLAGGEQFF
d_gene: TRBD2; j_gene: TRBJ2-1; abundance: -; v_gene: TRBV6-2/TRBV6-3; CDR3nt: TGTGCCAGCAGAGCAAGCGGGAGGCCCCCCAATGAGCAGTTCTTC; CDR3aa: CASRASGRPPNEQFF
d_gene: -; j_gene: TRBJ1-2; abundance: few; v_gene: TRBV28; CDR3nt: TGTGCCAGCAGGACCCCCCGCGAGTCTAACTATGGCTACACCTTC; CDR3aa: CASRTPRESNYGYTF
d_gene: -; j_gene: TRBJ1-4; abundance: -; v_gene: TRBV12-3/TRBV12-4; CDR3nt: TGTGCCAGCAGCCGTAGGACAGAGTGGGGTGAAAAACTGTTTTTT; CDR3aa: CASSRRTEWGEKLFF
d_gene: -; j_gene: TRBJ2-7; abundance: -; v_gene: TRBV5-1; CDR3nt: TGCGCCAGCAGCTTATCGTCAAATCCCCTGACGGCCTACGAGCAGTACTTC; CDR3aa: CASSLSSNPLTAYEQYF
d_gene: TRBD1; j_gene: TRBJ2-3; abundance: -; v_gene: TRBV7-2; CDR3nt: TGTGCCAGCAGTTTAGACAGGGGGCGGAGCACAGATACGCAGTATTTT; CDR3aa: CASSLDRGRSTDTQYF
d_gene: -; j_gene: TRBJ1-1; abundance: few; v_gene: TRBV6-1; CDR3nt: TGTGCCAGCAGTGCCGTGGGGGGGGCCGCAACTGAAGCTTTCTTT; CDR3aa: CASSAVGGAATEAFF
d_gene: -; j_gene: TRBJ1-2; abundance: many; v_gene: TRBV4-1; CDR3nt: TGCGCCAGCAGCCTACGCGCTGGGAGTGCAGCGGGGCACACCTTC; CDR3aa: CASSLRAGSAAGHTF
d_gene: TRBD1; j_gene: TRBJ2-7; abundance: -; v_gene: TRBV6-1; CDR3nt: TGTGCCAGCAGGACCCCGGGACAGGGGGTGTACGAGCAGTACTTC; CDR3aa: CASRTPGQGVYEQYF
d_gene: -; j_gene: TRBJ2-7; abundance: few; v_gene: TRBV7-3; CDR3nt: TGTGCCAGCAGCCTTACTTTTCAACCGAATGGGGAGGAGCAGTACTTC; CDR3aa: CASSLTFQPNGEEQYF
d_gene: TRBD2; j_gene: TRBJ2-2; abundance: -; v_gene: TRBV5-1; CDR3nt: TGCGCCAGCAGCTTGATAGCGGGAGAGCCCGGGGAGCTGTTTTTT; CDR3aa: CASSLIAGEPGELFF
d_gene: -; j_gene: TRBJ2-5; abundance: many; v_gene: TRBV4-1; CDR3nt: TGCGCCAGCAGCCGGGGGTATGGTAGCCAAGAGACCCAGTACTTC; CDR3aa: CASSRGYGSQETQYF
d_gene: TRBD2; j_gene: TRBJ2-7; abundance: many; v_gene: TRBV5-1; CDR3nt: TGCGCCAGCAGCTTGGAAGTAGCGGGAGTCTACGAGCAGTACTTC; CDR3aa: CASSLEVAGVYEQYF
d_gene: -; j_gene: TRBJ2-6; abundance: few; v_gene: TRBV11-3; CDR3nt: TGTGCCAGCAGCTTAGGGGGGCCCTCTGGGGCCAACGTCCTGACTTTC; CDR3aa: CASSLGGPSGANVLTF
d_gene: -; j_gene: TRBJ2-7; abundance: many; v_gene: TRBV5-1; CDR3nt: TGCGCCAGCAGCTTAACCGGGGACGAGCAGTACTTC; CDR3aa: CASSLTGDEQYF
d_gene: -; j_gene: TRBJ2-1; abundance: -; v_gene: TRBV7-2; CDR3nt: TGTGCCAGCAGCTTCGACAGACGCTACGTCCATGAGCAGTTCTTC; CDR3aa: CASSFDRRYVHEQFF
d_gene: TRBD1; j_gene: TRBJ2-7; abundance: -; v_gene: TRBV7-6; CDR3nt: TGTGCCAGCAGCCTAGAAACAGGGGCGATCTACGAGCAGTACTTC; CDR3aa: CASSLETGAIYEQYF
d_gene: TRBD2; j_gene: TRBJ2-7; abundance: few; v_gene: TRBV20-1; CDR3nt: TGCAGTGCTAGAAGGCGTGGCGGGGGGGCCTACGAGCAGTACTTC; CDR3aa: CSARRRGGGAYEQYF
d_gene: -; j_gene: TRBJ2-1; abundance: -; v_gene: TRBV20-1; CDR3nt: TGCAGTGTAAAATGGGAGCGAAGCTCCTACAATGAGCAGTTCTTC; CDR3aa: CSVKWERSSYNEQFF
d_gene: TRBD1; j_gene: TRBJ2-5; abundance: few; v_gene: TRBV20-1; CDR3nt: TGCAGTGCTAGTCGCTTTGGACAGGGGTACCAAGAGACCCAGTACTTC; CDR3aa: CSASRFGQGYQETQYF
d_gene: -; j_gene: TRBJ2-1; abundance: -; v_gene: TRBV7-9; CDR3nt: TGTGCCAGCAGCTTAGTTCCAGCGGCCAATGAGCAGTTCTTC; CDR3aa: CASSLVPAANEQFF
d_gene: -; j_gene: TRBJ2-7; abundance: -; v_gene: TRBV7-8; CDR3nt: TGTGCCAGCAGCTTATACGGTCGTTACGAGCAGTACTTC; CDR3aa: CASSLYGRYEQYF
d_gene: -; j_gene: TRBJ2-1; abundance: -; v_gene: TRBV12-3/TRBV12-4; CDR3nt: TGTGCCAGCAGTTTAATGGCCGATGAGCAGTTCTTC; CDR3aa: CASSLMADEQFF
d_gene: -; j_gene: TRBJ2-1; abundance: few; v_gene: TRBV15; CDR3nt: TGTGCCACCAGCAGAGAAGGGACCATCGCGAATGAGCAGTTCTTC; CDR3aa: CATSREGTIANEQFF
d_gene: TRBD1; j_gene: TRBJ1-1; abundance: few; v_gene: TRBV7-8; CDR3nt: TGTGCCAGCAGCCTAATGGGACAGAGGAACACTGAAGCTTTCTTT; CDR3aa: CASSLMGQRNTEAFF
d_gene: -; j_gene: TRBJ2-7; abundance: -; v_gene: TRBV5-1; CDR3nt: TGCGCCAGCAGCCCGGGGGTAGCTCCTTCCTACGAGCAGTACTTC; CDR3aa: CASSPGVAPSYEQYF
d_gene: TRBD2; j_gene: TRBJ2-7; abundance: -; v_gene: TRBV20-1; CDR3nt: TGCAGTGCCGGGACTAGCGGACTATACGAGCAGTACTTC; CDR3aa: CSAGTSGLYEQYF
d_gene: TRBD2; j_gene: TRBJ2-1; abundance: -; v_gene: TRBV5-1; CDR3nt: TGCGCCAGCAGCTCCCCCCGCGGGGGTCTCGACAATGAGCAGTTCTTC; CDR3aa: CASSSPRGGLDNEQFF
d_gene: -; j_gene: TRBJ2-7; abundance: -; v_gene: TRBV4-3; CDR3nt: TGCGCCAGCAGCCAAGATCGGGCAATAGGGTACGAGCAGTACTTC; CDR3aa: CASSQDRAIGYEQYF
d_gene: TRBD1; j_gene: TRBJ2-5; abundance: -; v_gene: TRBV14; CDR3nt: TGTGCCAGCAGCCGTTACGGGACAGGAGGGGTTGGGACCCAGTACTTC; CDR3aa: CASSRYGTGGVGTQYF
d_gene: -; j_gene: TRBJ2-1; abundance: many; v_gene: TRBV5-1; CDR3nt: TGCGCCAGCAGCTTTAGGACAGTGTACAATGAGCAGTTCTTC; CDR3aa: CASSFRTVYNEQFF
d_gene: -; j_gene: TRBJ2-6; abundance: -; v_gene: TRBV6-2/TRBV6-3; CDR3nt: TGTGCCAGCAGTTACTTTGCTGCTGGGGCCAACGTCCTGACTTTC; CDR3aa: CASSYFAAGANVLTF
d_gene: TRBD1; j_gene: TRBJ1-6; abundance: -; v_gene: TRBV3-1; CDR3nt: TGTGCCAGCAGCCAAGTTCTTAGCTGGACAGGGGAATCACCCCTCCACTTT; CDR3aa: CASSQVLSWTGESPLHF
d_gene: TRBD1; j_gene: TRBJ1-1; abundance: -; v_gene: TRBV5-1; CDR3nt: TGCGCCAGCAGCCCGGGACAGCCGTTGAACACTGAAGCTTTCTTT; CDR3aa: CASSPGQPLNTEAFF
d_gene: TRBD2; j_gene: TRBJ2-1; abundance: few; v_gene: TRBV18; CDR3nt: TGTGCCAGCTCACCTCCACGGACTAGCGGCGTTAACAATGAGCAGTTCTTC; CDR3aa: CASSPPRTSGVNNEQFF
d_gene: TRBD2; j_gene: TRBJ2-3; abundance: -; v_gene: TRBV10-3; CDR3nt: TGTGCCATCAGCTGGCGGGGGAGCACAGATACGCAGTATTTT; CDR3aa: CAISWRGSTDTQYF
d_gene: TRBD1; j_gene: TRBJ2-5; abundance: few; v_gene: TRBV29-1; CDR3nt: TGCAGCACCTCAGTTACAGGGGGCCGGGAGACCCAGTACTTC; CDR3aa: CSTSVTGGRETQYF
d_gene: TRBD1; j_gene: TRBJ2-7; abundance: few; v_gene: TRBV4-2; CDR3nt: TGTGCCAGCAGCCAGGGGACAGGGCACCGATACGAGCAGTACTTC; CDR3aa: CASSQGTGHRYEQYF
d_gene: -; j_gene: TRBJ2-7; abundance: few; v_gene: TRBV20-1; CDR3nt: TGCAGTGCTAGAGCTACACTGACGGGGAAACCCTACGAGCAGTACTTC; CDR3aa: CSARATLTGKPYEQYF
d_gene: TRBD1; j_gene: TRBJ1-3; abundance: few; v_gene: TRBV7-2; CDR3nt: TGTGCCAGCAGCCCTGGGACAGGGATCCGCTCTGGAAACACCATATATTTT; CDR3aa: CASSPGTGIRSGNTIYF
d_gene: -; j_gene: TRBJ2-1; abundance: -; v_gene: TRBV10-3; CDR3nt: TGTGCCATCAGTGAAGGGATTAGCCGCTACAATGAGCAGTTCTTC; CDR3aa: CAISEGISRYNEQFF
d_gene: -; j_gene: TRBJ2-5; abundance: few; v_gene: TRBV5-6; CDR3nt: TGTGCCAGCAGCTGGGCCCGGAGCGTGGAGACCCAGTACTTC; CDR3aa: CASSWARSVETQYF
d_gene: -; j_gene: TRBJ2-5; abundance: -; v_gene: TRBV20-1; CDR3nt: TGCAGTGCTAGAGATTCGAGGACAAAAGAGACCCAGTACTTC; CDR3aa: CSARDSRTKETQYF
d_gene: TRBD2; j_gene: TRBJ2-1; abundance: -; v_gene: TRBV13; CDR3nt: TGTGCCAGCAGCATGCTAGCGGGAGCCTACAATGAGCAGTTCTTC; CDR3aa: CASSMLAGAYNEQFF
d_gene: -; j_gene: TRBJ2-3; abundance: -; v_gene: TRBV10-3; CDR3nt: TGTGCCATCAAGTCGGGAGCGTCTGGAACGCAGTATTTT; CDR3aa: CAIKSGASGTQYF
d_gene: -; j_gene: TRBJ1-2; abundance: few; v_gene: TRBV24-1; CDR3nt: TGTGCCACCAGGGAATCCGGGGCCCACCACTACACCTTC; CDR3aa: CATRESGAHHYTF
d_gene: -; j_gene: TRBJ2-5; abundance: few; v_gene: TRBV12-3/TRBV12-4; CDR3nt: TGTGCCAGCAGTTTGCGCCTAGCGCGGGAGACCCAGTACTTC; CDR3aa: CASSLRLARETQYF
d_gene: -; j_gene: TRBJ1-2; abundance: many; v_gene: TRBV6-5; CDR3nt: TGTGCCAGCAGCTTAATGCTTGGACAGCACCCACTCCTCGGTGGCTACACCTTC; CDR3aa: CASSLMLGQHPLLGGYTF
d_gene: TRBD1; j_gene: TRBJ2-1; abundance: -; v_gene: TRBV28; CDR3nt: TGTGCCAGCAGTCGGGGGGACAGGGGGAACTACAATGAGCAGTTCTTC; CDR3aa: CASSRGDRGNYNEQFF